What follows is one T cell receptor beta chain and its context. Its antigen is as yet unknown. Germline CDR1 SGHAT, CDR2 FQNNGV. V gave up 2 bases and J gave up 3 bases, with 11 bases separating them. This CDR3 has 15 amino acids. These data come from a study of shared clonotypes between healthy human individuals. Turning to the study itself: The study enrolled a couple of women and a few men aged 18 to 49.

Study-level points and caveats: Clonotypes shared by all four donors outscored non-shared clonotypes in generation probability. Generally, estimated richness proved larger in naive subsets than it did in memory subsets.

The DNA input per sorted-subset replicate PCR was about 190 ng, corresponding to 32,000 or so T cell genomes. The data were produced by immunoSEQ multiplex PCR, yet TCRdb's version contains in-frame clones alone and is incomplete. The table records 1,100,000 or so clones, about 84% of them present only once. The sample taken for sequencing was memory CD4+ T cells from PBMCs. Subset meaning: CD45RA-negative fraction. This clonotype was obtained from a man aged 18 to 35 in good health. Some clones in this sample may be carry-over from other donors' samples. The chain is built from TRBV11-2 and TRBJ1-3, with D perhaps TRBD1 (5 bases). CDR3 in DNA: TGTGCCAGCAGCTTAAGTGGGGGGAGTGGAAACACCATATATTTT. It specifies CASSLSGGSGNTIYF.